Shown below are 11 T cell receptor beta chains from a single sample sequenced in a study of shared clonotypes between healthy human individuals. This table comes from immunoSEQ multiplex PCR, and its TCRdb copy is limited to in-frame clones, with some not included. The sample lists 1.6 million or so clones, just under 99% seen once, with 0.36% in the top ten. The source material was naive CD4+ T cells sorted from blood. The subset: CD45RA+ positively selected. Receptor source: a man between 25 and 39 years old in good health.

The CDR3 bases are TGTGCCAGCAGTAGGGAGAGGAACTATGGCTACACCTTC. Its translation: CASSRERNYGYTF. The chain recombines TRBV28 with TRBJ1-2; D uncertain. The V end lost 5 bases, the J end lost 2 bases, and 9 bases lay between the germline ends. The CDR3 has 13 amino acids. Germline loops: CDR1 MDHEN, CDR2 SYDVKM.

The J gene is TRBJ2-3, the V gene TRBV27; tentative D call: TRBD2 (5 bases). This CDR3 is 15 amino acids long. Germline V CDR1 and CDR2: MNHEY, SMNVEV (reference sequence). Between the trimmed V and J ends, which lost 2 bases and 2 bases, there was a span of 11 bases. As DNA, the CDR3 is TGTGCCAGCAGTTTAAAGGGAGTTCACACAGATACGCAGTATTTT. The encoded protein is CASSLKGVHTDTQYF.

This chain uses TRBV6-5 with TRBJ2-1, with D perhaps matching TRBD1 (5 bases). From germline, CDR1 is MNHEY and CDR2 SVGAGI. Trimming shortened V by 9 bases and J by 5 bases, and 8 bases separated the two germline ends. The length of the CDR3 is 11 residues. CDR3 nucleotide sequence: TGTGCCAGGGACAAGAACAATGAGCAGTTCTTC. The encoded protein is CARDKNNEQFF.

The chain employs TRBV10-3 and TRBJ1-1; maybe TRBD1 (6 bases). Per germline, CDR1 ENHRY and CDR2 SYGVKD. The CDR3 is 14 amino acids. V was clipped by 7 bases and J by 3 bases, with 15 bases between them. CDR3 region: CAITPSGGHTEAFF. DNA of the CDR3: TGTGCCATCACCCCCAGCGGGGGGCACACTGAAGCTTTCTTT.

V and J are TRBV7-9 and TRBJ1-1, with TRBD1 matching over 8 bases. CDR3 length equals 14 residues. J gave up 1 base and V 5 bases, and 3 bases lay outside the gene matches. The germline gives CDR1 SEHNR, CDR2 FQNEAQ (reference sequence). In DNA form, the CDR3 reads TGTGCCAGCAGCGCCGGGACAGGGAACACTGAAGCTTTCTTT. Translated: CASSAGTGNTEAFF. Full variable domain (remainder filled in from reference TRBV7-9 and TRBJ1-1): DTGVSQNPRHKITKRGQNVTFRCDPISEHNRLYWYRQTLGQGPEFLTYFQNEAQLEKSRLLSDRFSAERPKGSFSTLEIQRTEQGDSAMYLCASSAGTGNTEAFFGQGTRLTVV.

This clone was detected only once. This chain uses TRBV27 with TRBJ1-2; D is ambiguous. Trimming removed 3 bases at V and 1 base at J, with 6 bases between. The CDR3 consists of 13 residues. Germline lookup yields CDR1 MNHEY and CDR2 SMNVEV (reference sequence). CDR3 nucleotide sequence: TGTGCCAGCAGTTTTTCGGTTAACTATGGCTACACCTTC. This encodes CASSFSVNYGYTF.

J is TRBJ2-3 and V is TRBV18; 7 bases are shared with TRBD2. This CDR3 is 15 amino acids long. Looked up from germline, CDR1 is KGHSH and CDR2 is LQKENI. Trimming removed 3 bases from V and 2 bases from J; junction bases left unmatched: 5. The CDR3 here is CASSPGGRDTDTQYF. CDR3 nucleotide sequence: TGTGCCAGCTCACCGGGGGGGAGAGACACAGATACGCAGTATTTT.

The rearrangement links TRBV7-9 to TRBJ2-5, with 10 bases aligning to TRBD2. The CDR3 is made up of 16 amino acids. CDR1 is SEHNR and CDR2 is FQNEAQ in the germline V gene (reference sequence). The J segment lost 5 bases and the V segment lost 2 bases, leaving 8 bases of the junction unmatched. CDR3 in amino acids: CASSLLLAGSGETQYF. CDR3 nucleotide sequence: TGTGCCAGCAGCTTATTACTAGCGGGATCGGGGGAGACCCAGTACTTC.

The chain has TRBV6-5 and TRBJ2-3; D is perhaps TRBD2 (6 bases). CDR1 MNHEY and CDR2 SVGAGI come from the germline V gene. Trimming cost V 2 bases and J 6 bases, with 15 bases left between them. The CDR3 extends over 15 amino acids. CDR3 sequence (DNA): TGTGCCAGCAGTTACGCCTCAGCGGGCCAGGATACGCAGTATTTT. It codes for CASSYASAGQDTQYF.

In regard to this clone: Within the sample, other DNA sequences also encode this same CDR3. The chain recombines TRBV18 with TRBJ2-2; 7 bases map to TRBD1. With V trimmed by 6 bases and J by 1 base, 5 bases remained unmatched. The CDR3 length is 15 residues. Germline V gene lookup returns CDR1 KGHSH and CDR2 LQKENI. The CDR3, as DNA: TGTGCCAGCTCCCCGAGGACAGGGAACACCGGGGAGCTGTTTTTT. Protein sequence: CASSPRTGNTGELFF.

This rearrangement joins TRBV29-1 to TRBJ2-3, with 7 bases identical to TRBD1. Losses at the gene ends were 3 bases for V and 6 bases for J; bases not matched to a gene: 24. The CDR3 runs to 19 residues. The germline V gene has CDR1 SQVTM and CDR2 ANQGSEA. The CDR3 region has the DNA TGCAGCGTTGACCCGCTCGGGGACAGATACCGAACGGGGCGGGATACGCAGTATTTT. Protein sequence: CSVDPLGDRYRTGRDTQYF.